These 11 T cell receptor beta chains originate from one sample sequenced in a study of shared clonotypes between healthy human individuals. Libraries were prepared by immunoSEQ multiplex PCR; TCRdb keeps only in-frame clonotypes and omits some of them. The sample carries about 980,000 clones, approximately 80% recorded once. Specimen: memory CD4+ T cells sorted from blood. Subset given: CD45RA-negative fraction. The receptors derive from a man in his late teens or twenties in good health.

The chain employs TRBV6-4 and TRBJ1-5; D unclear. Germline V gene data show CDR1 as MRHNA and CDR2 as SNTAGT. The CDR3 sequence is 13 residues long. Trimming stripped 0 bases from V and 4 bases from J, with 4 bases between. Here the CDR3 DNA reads TGTGCCAGCAGTGACTCGGGGAATCAGCCCCAGCATTTT. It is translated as CASSDSGNQPQHF.

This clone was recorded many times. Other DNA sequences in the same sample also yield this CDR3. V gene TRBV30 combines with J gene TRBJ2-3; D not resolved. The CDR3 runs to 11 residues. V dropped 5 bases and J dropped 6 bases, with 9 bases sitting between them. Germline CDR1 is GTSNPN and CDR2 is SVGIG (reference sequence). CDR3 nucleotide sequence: TGTGCCTGGGGAGAAAGGGATACGCAGTATTTT. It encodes CAWGERDTQYF. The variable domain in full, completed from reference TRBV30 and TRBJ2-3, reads SQTIHQWPATLVQPVGSPLSLECTVEGTSNPNLYWYRQAAGRGLQLLFYSVGIGQISSEVPQNLSASRPQDRQFILSSKKLLLSDSGFYLCAWGERDTQYFGPGTRLTVL.

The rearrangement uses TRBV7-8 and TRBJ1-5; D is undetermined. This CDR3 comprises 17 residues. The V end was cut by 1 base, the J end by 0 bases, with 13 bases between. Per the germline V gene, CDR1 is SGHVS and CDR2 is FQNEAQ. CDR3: CASSLGVGDYSNQPQHF. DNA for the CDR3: TGTGCCAGCAGCTTAGGTGTAGGCGATTATAGCAATCAGCCCCAGCATTTT. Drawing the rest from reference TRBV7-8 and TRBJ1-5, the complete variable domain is GAGVSQSPRYKVAKRGQDVALRCDPISGHVSLFWYQQALGQGPEFLTYFQNEAQLDKSGLPSDRFFAERPEGSVSTLKIQRTQQEDSAVYLCASSLGVGDYSNQPQHFGDGTRLSIL.

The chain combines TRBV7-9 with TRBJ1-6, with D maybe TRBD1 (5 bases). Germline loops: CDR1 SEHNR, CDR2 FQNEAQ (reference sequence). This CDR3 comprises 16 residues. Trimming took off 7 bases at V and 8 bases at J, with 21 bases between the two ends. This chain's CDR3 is CASNQLRGGGDSPLHF. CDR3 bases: TGTGCCAGCAACCAACTACGGGGGGGTGGTGATTCACCCCTCCACTTT. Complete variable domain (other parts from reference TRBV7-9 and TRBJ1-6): DTGVSQNPRHKITKRGQNVTFRCDPISEHNRLYWYRQTLGQGPEFLTYFQNEAQLEKSRLLSDRFSAERPKGSFSTLEIQRTEQGDSAMYLCASNQLRGGGDSPLHFGNGTRLTVT.

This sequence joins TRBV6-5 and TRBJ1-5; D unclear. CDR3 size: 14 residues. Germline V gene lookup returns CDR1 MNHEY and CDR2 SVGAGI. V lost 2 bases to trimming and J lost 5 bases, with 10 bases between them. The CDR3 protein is CASSYDPADQPQHF. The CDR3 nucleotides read TGTGCCAGCAGTTACGATCCCGCGGATCAGCCCCAGCATTTT.

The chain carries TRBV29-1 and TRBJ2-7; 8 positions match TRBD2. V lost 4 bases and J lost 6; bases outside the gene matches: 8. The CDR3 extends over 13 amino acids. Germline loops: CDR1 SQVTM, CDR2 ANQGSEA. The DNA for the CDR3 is TGCAGCGTTGGAAGCGGGAGTCGAAGCGAGCAGTACTTC. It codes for CSVGSGSRSEQYF.

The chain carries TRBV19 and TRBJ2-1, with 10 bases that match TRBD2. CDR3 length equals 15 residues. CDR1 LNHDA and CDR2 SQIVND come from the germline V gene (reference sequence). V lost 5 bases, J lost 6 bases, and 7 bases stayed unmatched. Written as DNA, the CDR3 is TGTGCCAGTAGTGATGGGGCTAGCGGGGGCAATGAGCAGTTCTTC. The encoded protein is CASSDGASGGNEQFF.

CDR3 residues: CAEGGSLYGYTF. DNA of the CDR3: TGTGCCGAGGGGGGCAGCCTCTATGGCTACACCTTC. The chain uses TRBV30 and TRBJ1-2, with D maybe TRBD1 (6 bases). Trimming removed 8 bases from V and 4 bases from J, with 14 bases in between. The CDR3 consists of 12 residues. From germline, CDR1 is GTSNPN and CDR2 SVGIG (reference sequence).

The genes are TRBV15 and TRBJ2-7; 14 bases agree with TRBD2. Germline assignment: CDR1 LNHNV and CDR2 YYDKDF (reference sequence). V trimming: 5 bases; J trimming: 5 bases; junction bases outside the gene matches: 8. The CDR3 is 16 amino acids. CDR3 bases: TGTGCCACCAGCCGAGGACTAGCGGGAGGTGACGACGAGCAGTACTTC. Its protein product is CATSRGLAGGDDEQYF. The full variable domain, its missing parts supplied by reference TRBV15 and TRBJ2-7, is DAMVIQNPRYQVTQFGKPVTLSCSQTLNHNVMYWYQQKSSQAPKLLFHYYDKDFNNEADTPDNFQSRRPNTSFCFLDIRSPGLGDTAMYLCATSRGLAGGDDEQYFGPGTRLTVT.

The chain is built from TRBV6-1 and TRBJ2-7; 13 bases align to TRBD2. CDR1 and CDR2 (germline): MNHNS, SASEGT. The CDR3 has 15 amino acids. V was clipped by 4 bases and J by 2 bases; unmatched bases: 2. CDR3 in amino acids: CASSGLAGGPYEQYF. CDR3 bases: TGTGCCAGCAGTGGACTAGCGGGGGGCCCCTACGAGCAGTACTTC.

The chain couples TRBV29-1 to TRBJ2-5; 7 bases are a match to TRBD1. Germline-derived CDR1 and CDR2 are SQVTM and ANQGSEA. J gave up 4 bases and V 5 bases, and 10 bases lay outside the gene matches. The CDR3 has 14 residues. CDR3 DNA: TGCAGCGTTAGCGCTCAGACAGGGTCAGAGACCCAGTACTTC. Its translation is CSVSAQTGSETQYF.